This T cell receptor (beta chain) emerged from a study of control samples from healthy donors and cancer patients. TCRdb's table, derived via immunoSEQ multiplex PCR, lists solely in-frame clones and lacks some. The sample records roughly 70,000 clones, approximately 87% being singletons. Germline V gives CDR1 MDHEN, CDR2 SYDVKM. V lost 5 bases and J lost 0, with 20 bases in between. CDR3 size: 17 residues. What was sequenced was blood. V is TRBV28 and J is TRBJ2-7; D perhaps matches TRBD1 (6 bases). The sequence was obtained from a man aged 45-65 years in good health. The CDR3 reads CASSPTTGGYSSYEQYF. The CDR3 nucleotides read TGTGCCAGCAGTCCTACAACTGGGGGCTACAGCTCCTACGAGCAGTACTTC.